This T cell receptor (beta chain) stems from a study of T cell changes during pregnancy in multiple sclerosis. Measured with immunoSEQ multiplex PCR; TCRdb has only the in-frame clones, and not every one. The sample has under 80,000 clones; around 92% are singletons. The germline V gene encodes CDR1 PRHDT and CDR2 FYEKMQ (reference sequence). The CDR3 runs to 14 residues. V lost 5 bases and J lost 5; bases outside the gene matches: 4. Source: peripheral blood, taken before pregnancy. The rearrangement joins TRBV13 to TRBJ1-2; 11 bases map to TRBD1. The source is a female donor with multiple sclerosis, enrolled in a pregnancy study. The CDR3 bases are TGTGCCAGCAGCCCCCGGGACAGGGGGTATGGCTACACCTTC. Translating gives CASSPRDRGYGYTF.